A single sample gave rise to the 4 T cell receptor beta chains below, sequenced in a study of blood T cell repertoires in COVID-19. Assay: immunoSEQ multiplex PCR; the TCRdb copy retains only in-frame clones and omits some. The table lists over 200,000 clones, roughly four fifths of them singletons. Sequenced material: PBMCs or T cells enriched from blood (not recorded which). Receptor source: a man in his fifties or sixties who had recovered from COVID-19.

The chain employs TRBV4-1 and TRBJ2-3, with 7 bases aligning to TRBD1. The V gene end was trimmed by 0 bases and the J gene end by 2 bases; junction bases not matched to a gene: 8. The V gene's germline CDR1 is MGHRA and CDR2 YSYEKL. The CDR3 spans 17 residues. The DNA of the CDR3 is TGCGCCAGCAGCCAAGATATGGGACAGTTCCTCACAGATACGCAGTATTTT. Translation: CASSQDMGQFLTDTQYF.

The CDR3 DNA reads as TGTGCCAGCAGTTACTCTCCGGGACAGGGTCTTTCACCCCTCCACTTT. It specifies CASSYSPGQGLSPLHF. This rearrangement joins TRBV6-5 to TRBJ1-6, with 9 bases matching TRBD1. The CDR3 loop spans 16 amino acids. The junction had 6 bases not matched to a gene; V was cut back by 0 bases and J by 9 bases. Germline CDR1 reads MNHEY; CDR2 reads SVGAGI.

This clone has more than one count but fewer than ten. This chain connects TRBV19 to TRBJ1-1; no clear D gene. CDR1 is LNHDA, CDR2 SQIVND, per germline (reference sequence). V was trimmed by 3 bases and J by 6 bases, leaving 14 bases between them. The CDR3 loop spans 14 amino acids. For the CDR3, the DNA is TGTGCCAGTAGTATCCAGGTCGAATCCTCTGAAGCTTTCTTT. It codes for CASSIQVESSEAFF.

There are a few counts of this clone. The rearrangement joins TRBV7-8 to TRBJ1-4, with a weak D call TRBD1 (6 bases). The CDR3 extends over 15 amino acids. The germline V and J ends were trimmed by 3 bases and 8 bases, with 16 bases remaining between them. Germline V gene lookup returns CDR1 SGHVS and CDR2 FQNEAQ. The CDR3 region is CASSFRSGEGEKLFF. For the CDR3, the DNA is TGTGCCAGCAGCTTTAGGTCAGGGGAGGGGGAAAAACTGTTTTTT.